Below are 16 T cell receptor beta chains sequenced from a single sample in a study of T cells in women clearing cervical HPV infection. Sequencing was performed with immunoSEQ multiplex PCR; in TCRdb, only in-frame clones are kept and a portion is missing. Listed are more than 30,000 clones; under 7% falls within the top ten. The sequenced sample consisted of blood buffy coat. These receptors were obtained from a woman aged 18 to 75 with a cervical HPV16 infection that either progressed to CIN3+ or cleared (not recorded which).

About this clone itself: The read comes to an end 3 residues before the CDR3 does, leaving the germline J gene to fill in the end. The V and J genes are TRBV7-4 and TRBJ1-1; D unresolved. Trimming removed 5 bases at V and 1 base at J, with 11 bases between. The CDR3 is made up of 14 amino acids. Germline values: CDR1 SGHVT, CDR2 SQSDAQ. The CDR3 sequence: CASSPPNWNTEAFF. The CDR3 DNA, read in part, is TGTGCCAGCAGCCCACCTAACTGGAACACTGAA.

With respect to this clone: The CDR3 extends 3 residues past the end of the read, so its final part is completed from the germline J gene. The V call is TRBV7-2, the J call TRBJ1-3, with 8 bases identical to TRBD1. The length of the CDR3 is 13 residues. Germline V gives CDR1 SGHTA, CDR2 FQGNSA. V was clipped by 6 bases and J by 4 bases; unmatched bases: 2. The sequenced part of the CDR3 DNA is TGTGCCAGCAGTTGGGACAGGGGAAACACC. Amino acid sequence: CASSWDRGNT. The whole CDR3 protein reads CASSWDRGNTIYF.

Of note for this clone: The read ends 3 residues early relative to the CDR3; the germline J gene fills the gap. V usage is TRBV19 and J usage is TRBJ2-7; D remains ambiguous. The CDR3 sequence is 14 residues long. CDR1 LNHDA and CDR2 SQIVND come from the germline V gene (reference sequence). Trimming removed 4 bases from V and 2 bases from J, with 12 bases in between. The DNA read from the CDR3 is TGTGCCAGTAGTAGAACACAGCTTGCCTACGAG. This encodes CASSRTQLAYE. The CDR3 as a whole reads CASSRTQLAYEQYF.

For this clone: The read comes to an end 3 residues before the CDR3 does, leaving the germline J gene to fill in the end. The V gene is TRBV5-1, the J gene TRBJ2-7; 12 positions match TRBD2. Germline V CDR1 and CDR2: SGHRS, YFSETQ. CDR3 length: 17 amino acids. V shed 4 bases, J shed 0 bases, and the junction held 8 bases outside the gene matches. The CDR3 region is CASSGRTSGAISYEQYF. CDR3 DNA (partial): TGCGCCAGCAGCGGGAGGACTAGCGGGGCCATCTCCTACGAG.

Details on this clone: The CDR3 end is not reached by the read, which stops 3 residues before it; the germline J gene fills it in. The genes are TRBV5-4 and TRBJ1-1; D gene uncertain. Trimming pared 0 bases from V and 1 base from J, leaving 4 bases between. CDR1 SGHNT and CDR2 YYREEE come from the germline V gene (reference sequence). The CDR3 length is 13 residues. The CDR3 DNA, read in part, is TGTGCCAGCAGCTTGGCACAGAACACTGAA. Translation gives CASSLAQNTE. The complete CDR3 protein is CASSLAQNTEAFF.

Notes on this clone: Coverage ceases 3 residues before the CDR3 finishes, and the germline J gene fills in the end. The J gene is TRBJ1-4, the V gene TRBV2, with 8 bases fitting TRBD1. The CDR3 totals 15 residues. The germline CDR1 and CDR2 sequences are SNHLY and FYNNEI. V shed 7 bases and J 1 base; nucleotides not matched to a gene: 5. The chain's CDR3 is CASNRDRGTNEKLFF. The CDR3 bases that were read are TGTGCCAGCAACCGCGACAGGGGAACTAATGAAAAA.

Turning to this clone: The CDR3 is cut off 3 residues early in the read; its end comes from the germline J gene. The J gene is TRBJ2-3, the V gene TRBV5-1, with TRBD1 identical over 11 bases. The CDR3 has 16 residues. V shed 3 bases, J shed 5 bases, and the junction held 8 bases outside the gene matches. The germline V gene has CDR1 SGHRS and CDR2 YFSETQ. The CDR3: CASSWRGQGEKDTQYF. CDR3 DNA (partial): TGCGCCAGCAGCTGGAGGGGACAGGGGGAGAAAGATACG.

Remarks on this clone: The read comes to an end 3 residues before the CDR3 does, leaving the germline J gene to fill in the end. The chain has TRBV2 and TRBJ2-5; 8 bases fit TRBD2. The J segment lost 2 bases and the V segment lost 4 bases, leaving 6 bases of the junction unmatched. The germline CDR1 and CDR2 sequences are SNHLY and FYNNEI. The CDR3 runs to 15 residues. The chain's CDR3 is CASSGNSGTQETQYF. Partial CDR3 DNA: TGTGCCAGCAGTGGGAATAGCGGGACACAAGAGACC.

As to this clone: The observed sequence ends 3 residues before the CDR3 terminus, with the missing tail filled in from the germline J gene. The rearrangement joins TRBV20-1 to TRBJ2-1, with 9 bases lining up with TRBD1. The germline V gene has CDR1 DFQATT and CDR2 SNEGSKA (reference sequence). V trimming: 5 bases; J trimming: 7 bases; junction bases outside the gene matches: 12. CDR3 length equals 15 residues. The covered CDR3 bases are TGCAGTGCTTATTTTACAGGGGGCGCGGGGAATGAG. It encodes CSAYFTGGAGNE. The entire CDR3 protein is CSAYFTGGAGNEQFF.

As to this clone: Read data end 3 residues before the CDR3 end; the end is taken from the germline J gene. This rearrangement joins TRBV18 to TRBJ2-3; maybe TRBD1 (5 bases). There are 15 residues in the CDR3. From germline, CDR1 is KGHSH and CDR2 LQKENI. CDR3 amino acids: CASSPGTPQVETQYF. CDR3 DNA, as far as it was read: TGTGCCAGCTCACCAGGTACTCCACAGGTAGAGACG.

The sequenced CDR3 bases are TGTGCCTGGACTCCGGGACAGGGAAGTTCACCC. This gives the protein CAWTPGQGSSP. The whole CDR3 is CAWTPGQGSSPLHF. The chain recombines TRBV30 with TRBJ1-6; 9 positions match TRBD1. The read is 3 residues too short to cover the CDR3 end, so that end is filled in from the germline J gene. V was pared by 4 bases and J by 9 bases, with 7 bases of the junction left unmatched. The length of the CDR3 is 14 residues. Germline-derived CDR1 and CDR2 are GTSNPN and SVGIG (reference sequence).

The sequenced part of the CDR3 DNA is TGCAGTGCTAGATCGGGACAGGTGGTCTACAATGAG. Translated, it gives CSARSGQVVYNE. The complete CDR3 reads CSARSGQVVYNEQFF. The chain employs TRBV20-1 and TRBJ2-1, with 8 bases that match TRBD1. The read falls 3 residues short of the CDR3 end, and the missing part is taken from the germline J gene. Germline V gives CDR1 DFQATT, CDR2 SNEGSKA (reference sequence). Trimming cost V 2 bases and J 3 bases; bases outside gene matches: 6. This CDR3 is 15 amino acids long.

With respect to this clone: The DNA ends 3 residues before the CDR3 does, and the rest of the CDR3 is filled in from the germline J gene. The V gene is TRBV19, the J gene TRBJ1-5; tentative D call: TRBD1 (6 bases). Germline CDR1 reads LNHDA; CDR2 reads SQIVND (reference sequence). Between the trimmed V and J ends, which lost 8 bases and 7 bases, there was a span of 12 bases. The CDR3 is made up of 12 amino acids. CDR3 protein: CASEQGMQPQHF. Incomplete CDR3 DNA: TGTGCCAGTGAACAGGGTATGCAGCCC.

With regard to this clone: Read coverage stops 3 residues before the CDR3 terminus; the germline J gene supplies the remainder. The gene calls are TRBV27 and TRBJ1-2, with 7 bases fitting TRBD1. Germline V gives CDR1 MNHEY, CDR2 SMNVEV (reference sequence). Germline trimming cut 4 bases from V and 2 bases from J; bases unmatched to any gene: 1. This CDR3 is built from 13 residues. Incomplete CDR3 DNA: TGTGCCAGCAGTTGGGACAGAAACTATGGC. This translates into CASSWDRNYG. The full CDR3 protein reads CASSWDRNYGYTF.

Points on this clone: The read ends 3 residues before the CDR3 terminus; that terminus is restored from the germline J gene. V and J are TRBV20-1 and TRBJ1-4; 10 bases agree with TRBD1. After removal of 2 bases from V and 7 bases from J, the junction contained 4 bases not matched to a gene. CDR1 and CDR2 from the germline V gene are DFQATT and SNEGSKA (reference sequence). This CDR3 contains 14 residues. The CDR3: CSARMTGGGEKLFF. The sequenced CDR3 bases are TGCAGTGCTAGAATGACAGGGGGCGGTGAAAAA.

On this clone itself: The CDR3 extends 3 residues past the end of the read, so its final part is completed from the germline J gene. The chain joins TRBV18 to TRBJ2-5, with 8 positions matching TRBD1. The CDR3 is 17 residues long. Per the germline V gene, CDR1 is KGHSH and CDR2 is LQKENI. V lost 0 bases, J lost 1 base, and 7 bases stayed unmatched. The DNA read from the CDR3 is TGTGCCAGCTCACCACCTTCCCCAGGGGGCTTCCAAGAGACC. Its protein product is CASSPPSPGGFQET. The entire CDR3 reads CASSPPSPGGFQETQYF. The full variable domain, completed using reference TRBV18 and TRBJ2-5, is NAGVMQNPRHLVRRRGQEARLRCSPMKGHSHVYWYRQLPEEGLKFMVYLQKENIIDESGMPKERFSAEFPKEGPSILRIQQVVRGDSAAYFCASSPPSPGGFQETQYFGPGTRLLVL.